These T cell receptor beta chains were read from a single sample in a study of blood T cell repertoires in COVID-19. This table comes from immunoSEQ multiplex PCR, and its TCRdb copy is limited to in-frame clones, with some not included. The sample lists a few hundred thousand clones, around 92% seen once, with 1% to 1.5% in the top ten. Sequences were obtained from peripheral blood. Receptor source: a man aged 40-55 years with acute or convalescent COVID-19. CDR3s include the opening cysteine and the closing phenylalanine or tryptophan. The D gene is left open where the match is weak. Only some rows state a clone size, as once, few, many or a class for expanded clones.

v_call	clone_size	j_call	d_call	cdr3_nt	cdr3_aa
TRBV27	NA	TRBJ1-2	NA	TGTGCCAGAGCCTCGAGAGGGAGATATGGCTACACCTTC	CARASRGRYGYTF
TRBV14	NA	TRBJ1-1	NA	TGTGCCAGCAGCCTAGGAGCGGACACTGAAGCTTTCTTT	CASSLGADTEAFF
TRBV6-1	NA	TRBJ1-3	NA	TGTGCCAGCAGTGATAGCTCTGGAAACACCATATATTTT	CASSDSSGNTIYF
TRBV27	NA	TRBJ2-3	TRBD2	TGTGCCAGCAGTTTATCAGTGCGGGAGAAAGGTACAGATACGCAGTATTTT	CASSLSVREKGTDTQYF
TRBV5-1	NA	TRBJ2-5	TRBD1	TGCGCCAGCAGCCTCCACCAGGGGCCCAGGGGGCGAAACCAAGAGACCCAGTACTTC	CASSLHQGPRGRNQETQYF
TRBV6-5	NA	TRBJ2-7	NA	TGTGCCAGCAGTTCCGACAGGCGCCCCTACGAGCAGTACTTC	CASSSDRRPYEQYF
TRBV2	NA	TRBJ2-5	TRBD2	TGTGCCAGCAGTGTCCCCGGGGGGGACTACTGGGAGACCCAGTACTTC	CASSVPGGDYWETQYF
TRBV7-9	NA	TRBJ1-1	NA	TGTGCCAGCAGCTTAGAGGGGCGGGCTTTCTTT	CASSLEGRAFF
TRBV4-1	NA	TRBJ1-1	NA	TGCGCCAGCAGCCTTGCCCCTCAGGGGAACACTGAAGCTTTCTTT	CASSLAPQGNTEAFF
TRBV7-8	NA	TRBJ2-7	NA	TGTGCCAGCAGCGGAGTGGGGGCAGGCTCCTACGAGCAGTACTTC	CASSGVGAGSYEQYF
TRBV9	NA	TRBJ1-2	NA	TGTGCCAGCAGCGTAGCCGGCAGGTACTATGGCTACACCTTC	CASSVAGRYYGYTF
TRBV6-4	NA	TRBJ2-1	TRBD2	TGTGCCAGCAGTAAGACTACCGGGGGGACGAATGAGCAGTTCTTC	CASSKTTGGTNEQFF
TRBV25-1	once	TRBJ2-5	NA	TGTGCCAGCAGTGAATATAAGATCGGCGCGGGGGCATTTGAGACCCAGTACTTC	CASSEYKIGAGAFETQYF
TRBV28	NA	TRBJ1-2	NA	TGTGCCAGCAGGGGGGGGCTTGGCTACACCTTC	CASRGGLGYTF
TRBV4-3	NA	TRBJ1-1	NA	TGCGCCAGCAGCCAAGATGTCATGAACACTGAAGCTTTCTTT	CASSQDVMNTEAFF
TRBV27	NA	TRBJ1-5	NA	TGTGCCAGCAGTTTGTATATGGGGGGGGGCAATCAGCCCCAGCATTTT	CASSLYMGGGNQPQHF
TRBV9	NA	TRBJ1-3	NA	TGTGCCAGCAGCGGCACAGGGAACACCATATATTTT	CASSGTGNTIYF
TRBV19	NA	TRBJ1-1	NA	TGTGCCAGTAGTATAGTGGCAGGTTTCCCCACTGAAGCTTTCTTT	CASSIVAGFPTEAFF